The 4 T cell receptor beta chains below were found in one sample sequenced in a study of CD8+ T cells in alopecia areata. Investigators isolated RNA and reverse transcribed it into cDNA to act as the sequencing template. Data came from immunoSEQ multiplex PCR; TCRdb stores just in-frame clones and leaves some out. The table records 3,500 to 4,000 clones, about 76% of them present only once. The sample comprised skin. These receptors came from a human donor in good health.

This sequence joins TRBV7-9 and TRBJ2-1; 7 positions agree with TRBD2. V lost 11 bases and J lost 5; bases outside the gene matches: 3. The CDR3 is made up of 11 amino acids. Germline CDR1 reads SEHNR; CDR2 reads FQNEAQ (reference sequence). This CDR3 is CACAGDNEQFF. CDR3 in DNA: TGTGCCTGTGCGGGGGACAATGAGCAGTTCTTC.

The J gene is TRBJ1-5, the V gene TRBV7-2; the D is unclear. The V end was cut by 4 bases, the J end by 1 base, with 11 bases between. CDR1 SGHTA and CDR2 FQGNSA come from the germline V gene. The CDR3 has 15 residues. CDR3 in DNA: TGTGCCAGCAGCTCCGGAGGTGGAAGCAATCAGCCCCAGCATTTT. Translation: CASSSGGGSNQPQHF.

The J gene is TRBJ2-7, the V gene TRBV12-5; a weak D match, TRBD2 (6 bases). CDR1 and CDR2 (germline): LGHNT, FRNRAP. The length of the CDR3 is 12 residues. Trimming stripped 2 bases from V and 6 bases from J, with 8 bases between. This CDR3 reads CASGLFGGEQYF. The DNA of the CDR3 is TGTGCTAGTGGTTTGTTCGGGGGCGAGCAGTACTTC.

The rearrangement uses TRBV7-2 and TRBJ2-2; 7 bases align to TRBD1. V lost 5 bases to trimming and J lost 3 bases; unmatched junction nucleotides: 12. The CDR3 contains 17 residues. In germline, CDR1 is SGHTA, CDR2 FQGNSA. Here the CDR3 DNA reads TGTGCCAGCAGCGGCTCCGTGGACAGGCTCTACACCGGGGAGCTGTTTTTT. Amino acids: CASSGSVDRLYTGELFF.